This is a list of T cell receptor beta chains from one sample in a study of PD-L1 blockade in urothelial cancer. Libraries were prepared by immunoSEQ multiplex PCR; TCRdb keeps only in-frame clonotypes and omits some of them. The sample shows under 70,000 clones, 65% to 90% of them seen only once. The specimen comprised PBMCs, sampled around atezolizumab (anti-PD-L1) treatment. All receptors come from a man aged 70-80 years with urothelial cancer. Both conserved end residues are part of each CDR3. A D gene is named only where the DNA matches it firmly. Clone size is stated in some rows and not others, as once, few, many or a class when expanded.

- | TRBJ1-2 | few | TRBV5-1 | CASSLAWGRLSGYTF | TGCGCCAGCAGCTTGGCTTGGGGGCGTTTGTCCGGCTACACCTTC
- | TRBJ2-1 | - | TRBV25-1 | CASSELMGPRNEQFF | TGTGCCAGCAGTGAATTGATGGGGCCCAGAAATGAGCAGTTCTTC
TRBD1 | TRBJ2-2 | - | TRBV9 | CASSVRDRGDTGELFF | TGTGCCAGCAGCGTCCGGGACAGGGGTGATACCGGGGAGCTGTTTTTT
- | TRBJ2-1 | - | TRBV15 | CATSRDQVSPQQFF | TGTGCCACCAGCAGAGATCAGGTCTCACCCCAGCAGTTCTTC
TRBD1 | TRBJ1-2 | - | TRBV6-5 | CASLPGTGGGNTF | TGTGCCAGCCTCCCTGGGACAGGGGGCGGAAACACCTTC
TRBD1 | TRBJ1-5 | - | TRBV2 | CASTTGGRSQPQHF | TGTGCCAGCACGACAGGGGGGAGAAGCCAGCCCCAGCATTTT
TRBD2 | TRBJ2-1 | - | TRBV10-2 | CASTLLAGDHNEQFF | TGCGCCAGCACCCTACTAGCGGGAGATCACAATGAGCAGTTCTTC
TRBD1 | TRBJ1-1 | - | TRBV27 | CASTLTGGSTEAFF | TGTGCCAGCACCCTGACAGGGGGGAGCACTGAAGCTTTCTTT
- | TRBJ2-7 | - | TRBV6-1 | CASSEALPYEQYF | TGTGCCAGCAGTGAAGCTCTCCCCTACGAGCAGTACTTC
- | TRBJ2-7 | - | TRBV10-3 | CAISPVQSYEQYF | TGTGCCATCAGTCCAGTACAATCCTACGAGCAGTACTTC
TRBD2 | TRBJ2-1 | - | TRBV4-2 | CASSQSSTSGRGDEQFF | TGTGCCAGCAGCCAATCCTCGACTAGCGGGAGAGGCGATGAGCAGTTCTTC
TRBD1 | TRBJ1-2 | - | TRBV7-3 | CASSSQTGAGGYTF | TGTGCCAGCAGCTCTCAGACAGGGGCTGGTGGCTACACCTTC
TRBD1 | TRBJ1-2 | - | TRBV29-1 | CSVEPDRGDYGYTF | TGCAGCGTTGAACCTGACAGGGGAGACTATGGCTACACCTTC
TRBD2 | TRBJ2-7 | few | TRBV29-1 | CSVVRPSGGYEQYF | TGCAGCGTTGTGAGGCCTAGCGGGGGGTACGAGCAGTACTTC
TRBD1 | TRBJ2-7 | few | TRBV5-4 | CASSLGDRDEQYF | TGTGCCAGCAGCTTGGGGGACAGGGATGAGCAGTACTTC
TRBD1 | TRBJ1-4 | - | TRBV30 | CAWAAAGGEKLFF | TGTGCCTGGGCCGCGGCAGGGGGAGAAAAACTGTTTTTT
- | TRBJ1-6 | - | TRBV9 | CASSGDTNYNSPLHF | TGTGCCAGCAGCGGGGACACGAACTATAATTCACCCCTCCACTTT
- | TRBJ2-1 | - | TRBV7-3 | CASSLIPGVGYNEQFF | TGTGCCAGCAGCTTAATACCGGGAGTGGGATACAATGAGCAGTTCTTC
- | TRBJ1-5 | - | TRBV19 | CASSRLEGTNQPQHF | TGTGCCAGTAGCCGCCTGGAGGGGACTAATCAGCCCCAGCATTTT
TRBD2 | TRBJ2-1 | - | TRBV5-1 | CASSLATAGGSYNEQFF | TGCGCCAGCAGCTTGGCGACGGCGGGAGGGTCTTACAATGAGCAGTTCTTC
TRBD1 | TRBJ1-2 | once | TRBV28 | CASRPGTGYGYTF | TGTGCCAGCAGGCCCGGGACAGGGTACGGCTACACCTTC
- | TRBJ2-1 | - | TRBV18 | CASSPPGGLAYNEQFF | TGTGCCAGCTCACCACCGGGGGGATTGGCGTACAATGAGCAGTTCTTC
TRBD1 | TRBJ2-1 | once | TRBV18 | CASSPRSPQGATYNEQFF | TGTGCCAGCTCACCACGGAGCCCACAGGGGGCTACCTACAATGAGCAGTTCTTC
- | TRBJ1-1 | - | TRBV11-2 | CASSLGQGYTEAFF | TGTGCCAGCAGCTTAGGCCAGGGTTACACTGAAGCTTTCTTT
- | TRBJ2-1 | - | TRBV2 | CASRVAITSNEQFF | TGTGCCAGCAGGGTAGCGATTACCTCCAATGAGCAGTTCTTC
- | TRBJ1-5 | few | TRBV27 | CASSLTGYSNQPQHF | TGTGCCAGCAGTCTCACAGGTTATAGCAATCAGCCCCAGCATTTT
TRBD2 | TRBJ2-1 | - | TRBV9 | CASSGGGGLAGGVEQFF | TGTGCCAGCAGTGGGGGAGGGGGTCTAGCGGGAGGGGTTGAGCAGTTCTTC
- | TRBJ1-4 | - | TRBV5-5 | CASIEGPGLGNEKLFF | TGTGCCAGCATCGAGGGTCCGGGACTCGGTAATGAAAAACTGTTTTTT
- | TRBJ2-7 | - | TRBV11-2 | CASSPSSYEQYF | TGTGCCAGCAGCCCGAGCTCCTACGAGCAGTACTTC
TRBD1 | TRBJ2-7 | - | TRBV6-5 | CASRQQGRNEQYF | TGTGCCAGCAGACAACAGGGGCGTAACGAGCAGTACTTC
- | TRBJ2-5 | - | TRBV4-2 | CASSQGVAGIQETQYF | TGTGCCAGCAGCCAAGGGGTGGCGGGTATCCAAGAGACCCAGTACTTC
- | TRBJ2-2 | - | TRBV2 | CASTQGEGTGELFF | TGTGCCAGCACACAGGGGGAGGGTACCGGGGAGCTGTTTTTT
- | TRBJ2-5 | - | TRBV2 | CASSGGQLQETQYF | TGTGCCAGCAGTGGCGGACAGTTACAAGAGACCCAGTACTTC
TRBD2 | TRBJ2-1 | - | TRBV5-1 | CASSGGLAGGFSYNEQFF | TGCGCCAGCAGCGGGGGACTAGCGGGAGGATTCTCCTACAATGAGCAGTTCTTC
- | TRBJ1-1 | - | TRBV28 | CASSPRQGWTEAFF | TGTGCCAGCAGTCCCCGGCAGGGTTGGACTGAAGCTTTCTTT
TRBD1 | TRBJ1-2 | few | TRBV7-2 | CASSLARSGTGLSRNYGYTF | TGTGCCAGCAGCTTAGCTCGGTCCGGGACAGGCCTCTCCCGGAACTATGGCTACACCTTC
- | TRBJ2-3 | - | TRBV11-2 | CASSFTDHRYAYF | TGTGCCAGCAGCTTCACAGACCACAGATACGCGTATTTT
TRBD1 | TRBJ1-4 | - | TRBV5-5 | CASSSTGGYGEKLFF | TGTGCCAGCAGCTCGACAGGGGGTTATGGTGAAAAACTGTTTTTT
- | TRBJ2-3 | few | TRBV7-9 | CASSASHRYAYF | TGTGCCAGCAGCGCTTCACACAGATACGCGTATTTT
TRBD1 | TRBJ1-2 | few | TRBV27 | CASSPAGQGARGYTF | TGTGCCAGCAGTCCCGCGGGACAGGGGGCGCGGGGCTACACCTTC
- | TRBJ1-2 | few | TRBV2 | CASSVGEGLGGYTF | TGTGCCAGCAGTGTTGGGGAGGGACTGGGCGGCTACACCTTC
TRBD1 | TRBJ2-5 | - | TRBV13 | CASSLQQLGLGGKSQETQYF | TGTGCCAGCAGCTTACAACAATTAGGGCTAGGGGGCAAATCCCAAGAGACCCAGTACTTC
- | TRBJ2-1 | few | TRBV29-1 | CSVEDSGTHSFNEQFF | TGCAGCGTTGAAGATAGCGGCACACACTCTTTTAATGAGCAGTTCTTC
TRBD1 | TRBJ2-2 | - | TRBV15 | CATSRPGQGRTGELFF | TGTGCCACCAGCAGGCCGGGACAGGGGAGGACCGGGGAGCTGTTTTTT
- | TRBJ2-1 | - | TRBV4-1 | CASSQGSGRSYNEQFF | TGCGCCAGCAGCCAAGGTAGCGGTAGGTCCTACAATGAGCAGTTCTTC
- | TRBJ1-2 | - | TRBV5-6 | CASNDDTLAYGYTF | TGTGCCAGCAACGACGACACTTTGGCCTATGGCTACACCTTC
TRBD1 | TRBJ2-2 | once | TRBV19 | CASSVQGAPDTGELFF | TGTGCCAGTAGTGTACAGGGGGCGCCGGACACCGGGGAGCTGTTTTTT
TRBD1 | TRBJ2-4 | - | TRBV11-2 | CASSLVTGDNIQYF | TGTGCCAGCAGCTTAGTTACAGGGGACAACATTCAGTACTTC
- | TRBJ1-1 | - | TRBV5-1 | CASSLGLGGAPDTEAFF | TGCGCCAGCAGCTTGGGGCTGGGGGGGGCGCCCGACACTGAAGCTTTCTTT
- | TRBJ2-5 | - | TRBV7-7 | CASSLSPGSQETQYF | TGTGCCAGCAGTTTATCTCCGGGGTCCCAAGAGACCCAGTACTTC
- | TRBJ1-1 | - | TRBV5-4 | CASSLFSLLNTEAFF | TGTGCCAGCAGCTTATTTTCTCTGTTAAACACTGAAGCTTTCTTT
- | TRBJ2-5 | - | TRBV5-8 | CASAPRETAQETQYF | TGTGCCAGCGCCCCTCGGGAGACAGCCCAAGAGACCCAGTACTTC
- | TRBJ1-1 | - | TRBV5-1 | CASSLSGGNTEAFF | TGCGCCAGCAGCTTGTCTGGCGGGAACACTGAAGCTTTCTTT
TRBD1 | TRBJ2-5 | - | TRBV5-8 | CASSLAAGGLSAQYF | TGTGCCAGCAGCTTGGCTGCAGGGGGTCTGTCGGCCCAGTACTTC
- | TRBJ2-2 | - | TRBV27 | CASSSGVRGTGELFF | TGTGCCAGCAGTTCTGGGGTACGGGGCACCGGGGAGCTGTTTTTT
- | TRBJ2-1 | - | TRBV12-5 | CASGPPGVYNEQFF | TGTGCTAGTGGTCCCCCCGGGGTTTACAATGAGCAGTTCTTC
TRBD1 | TRBJ1-4 | once | TRBV10-3 | CAISESDRAAEKLFF | TGTGCCATCAGTGAGTCGGACAGGGCGGCGGAAAAACTGTTTTTT